The TCR beta chain under discussion was sequenced for a study of cytomegalovirus exposure and HLA in healthy donors. The CDR3 runs to 14 residues. Trimming removed 1 base at V and 8 bases at J, with 14 bases between. CDR1 is KGHSH and CDR2 is LQKENI in the germline V gene. Researchers ran the PCR with 60 Vbeta and 13 Jbeta primers. Assay used: immunoSEQ multiplex PCR; TCRdb lists only in-frame clones, some missing. This sample has under 200,000 clones, with around 75% found just once. The sample comprised PBMCs. J is TRBJ1-2 and V is TRBV18; maybe TRBD1 (5 bases). This receptor was identified in a woman aged 25-40 years in good health and CMV-seronegative. This CDR3 is CASSPQGGRDGYTF. For the CDR3, the DNA is TGTGCCAGCTCACCACAGGGAGGACGGGACGGCTACACCTTC. Based on the CDR3 plus reference TRBV18 and TRBJ1-2, the full variable domain is NAGVMQNPRHLVRRRGQEARLRCSPMKGHSHVYWYRQLPEEGLKFMVYLQKENIIDESGMPKERFSAEFPKEGPSILRIQQVVRGDSAAYFCASSPQGGRDGYTFGSGTRLTVV.